This T cell receptor beta chain was identified in a study of radiotherapy plus CTLA-4 blockade in lung cancer. There are 17 residues in the CDR3. Trimming took 1 base from V and 4 from J, leaving 20 bases between them. Germline V CDR1 and CDR2: SGHDT, YYEEEE. Method: immunoSEQ multiplex PCR; TCRdb's copy keeps in-frame clones and lacks some. The repertoire includes tens of thousands of clones, around 69% of them detected once, and around 10% sits in the top ten. The TCR originated in a human donor with non-small cell lung cancer who had stable disease on radiotherapy plus ipilimumab. This chain joins TRBV5-6 and TRBJ1-2; D may be TRBD1 (5 bases). The sequenced sample was peripheral blood, obtained from a patient treated with radiotherapy plus ipilimumab. CDR3 sequence: CASSLWGRYTSPYGYTF. The CDR3 bases are TGTGCCAGCAGCTTGTGGGGGAGGTATACATCACCCTATGGCTACACCTTC.